These 27 T cell receptor beta chains were all obtained from the same sample, sequenced in a study of T-cell reconstitution after alpha-beta-depleted transplantation in children. Unique molecular identifiers were incorporated during preparation of the TCRbeta library. TCRdb re-called the PCR reads through MiXCR, storing one row per CDR3 protein. This table holds fewer than 350,000 distinct CDR3 sequences, 11% found once. This material consisted of peripheral blood, taken 180 days after TCRalphabeta/CD19-depleted stem cell transplant. The receptor set was obtained from a male patient aged 2-15 years who had a stem cell transplant for chronic granulomatous disease, so the T cells may come from the graft donor.

This clonotype appeared many times. The chain recombines TRBV29-1 with TRBJ2-7; D ambiguous. Germline assignment: CDR1 SQVTM and CDR2 ANQGSEA. This CDR3 is built from 11 residues. With 4 bases removed from V and 2 bases from J, the gap between germline ends came to 6 bases. This CDR3 is CSVARAYEQYF. The DNA of the CDR3 is TGCAGCGTTGCCAGAGCCTACGAGCAGTACTTC.

This clonotype was found many times. The chain is built from TRBV19 and TRBJ1-2; D ambiguous. V was trimmed by 3 bases and J by 0 bases, leaving 8 bases between them. The CDR3 length is 14 residues. The V gene's germline CDR1 is LNHDA and CDR2 SQIVND (reference sequence). CDR3 in DNA: TGTGCCAGTAGTATTACGGTTACTAACTATGGCTACACCTTC. It is translated as CASSITVTNYGYTF.

Ten or more counts support this clonotype. Written as DNA, the CDR3 is TGCGCCAGCAGCTTGGACGGGACAGGTAGATCAAAACTGTTTTTT. Encoded protein: CASSLDGTGRSKLFF. V usage is TRBV5-1 and J usage is TRBJ1-4; 8 positions match TRBD1. CDR1 and CDR2 (germline): SGHRS, YFSETQ. This CDR3 spans 15 amino acids. The junction had 8 bases not matched to a gene; V was cut back by 0 bases and J by 10 bases.

This clonotype was counted many times. This chain uses TRBV12-3 or TRBV12-4 with TRBJ2-1; TRBD1 matches 7 bases. With 9 bases clipped from V and 6 bases from J, the junction kept 11 bases outside the gene matches. The length of the CDR3 is 14 residues. The CDR3 reads CASYQGVLPNEQFF. The CDR3 DNA reads TGTGCCAGTTATCAGGGGGTTTTGCCCAATGAGCAGTTCTTC.

This clonotype appeared a few times. The V and J genes are TRBV28 and TRBJ2-2, with D maybe TRBD1 (6 bases). Trimming stripped 7 bases from V and 6 bases from J, with 18 bases between. This CDR3 is 15 amino acids long. Germline CDR1 reads MDHEN; CDR2 reads SYDVKM. The CDR3 bases are TGTGCCAGCACCGGCGTAGAACAGGGATCCGGGGAGCTGTTTTTT. It codes for CASTGVEQGSGELFF.

The V gene is TRBV7-7, the J gene TRBJ2-3; TRBD1 aligns across 9 bases. Germline CDR1 is SSHAT and CDR2 is FNYEAQ (reference sequence). This CDR3 has 14 residues. The V and J ends lost 5 bases and 8 bases, in that order; junction bases with no gene match: 8. The CDR3 DNA reads as TGTGCCAGCAGCCCCCGGACAGGGGCTATTACGCAGTATTTT. It codes for CASSPRTGAITQYF. The complete variable domain, with remaining parts taken from reference TRBV7-7 and TRBJ2-3, reads GAGVSQSPRYKVTKRGQDVTLRCDPISSHATLYWYQQALGQGPEFLTYFNYEAQPDKSGLPSDRFSAERPEGSISTLTIQRTEQRDSAMYRCASSPRTGAITQYFGPGTRLTVL.

Ten or more counts support this clonotype. The gene calls are TRBV20-1 and TRBJ1-1, with D unresolved. The CDR3 extends over 12 amino acids. Per germline, CDR1 DFQATT and CDR2 SNEGSKA (reference sequence). Trimming cost V 8 bases and J 2 bases, with 12 bases left between them. The CDR3 spells CSTAIRNTEAFF. DNA of the CDR3: TGCAGTACCGCGATAAGAAACACTGAAGCTTTCTTT.

This clonotype showed up many times. The chain links TRBV29-1 to TRBJ2-2; possible D gene TRBD2, 5 bases. This CDR3 has 12 amino acids. V shed 4 bases and J shed 8 bases, with 11 bases lying between them. Germline V lookup: CDR1 SQVTM, CDR2 ANQGSEA. As DNA, the CDR3 is TGCAGCGTTGTTGGGAGAGCGGGGGAGCTGTTTTTT. Translating gives CSVVGRAGELFF.

This clonotype occurred a few times. An end of the junction differs from the germline gene, which may be a read error. CDR3 loop: CCARSGLAGGPRETQYF. As DNA, the CDR3 is TGCTGTGCTAGATCAGGACTAGCGGGGGGGCCGAGAGAGACCCAGTACTTC. This sequence joins TRBV20-1 and TRBJ2-5; TRBD2 agrees at 15 bases. CDR3 length: 17 residues. The germline V gene encodes CDR1 DFQATT and CDR2 SNEGSKA (reference sequence).

This clonotype appeared many times. The chain links TRBV7-9 to TRBJ2-2; the D is unclear. This CDR3 is built from 11 residues. Trimming removed 7 bases at V and 5 bases at J, with 5 bases between. Germline V gives CDR1 SEHNR, CDR2 FQNEAQ (reference sequence). The CDR3 coding sequence is TGTGCCAGCACCCAAACCGGGGAGCTGTTTTTT. It yields the protein CASTQTGELFF. Based on the CDR3 plus reference TRBV7-9 and TRBJ2-2, the full variable domain is DTGVSQNPRHKITKRGQNVTFRCDPISEHNRLYWYRQTLGQGPEFLTYFQNEAQLEKSRLLSDRFSAERPKGSFSTLEIQRTEQGDSAMYLCASTQTGELFFGEGSRLTVL.

This clonotype was recorded many times. The chain employs TRBV5-1 and TRBJ2-5; no definite D call. CDR1 is SGHRS and CDR2 is YFSETQ in the germline V gene. CDR3 length equals 13 residues. V lost 0 bases to trimming and J lost 5 bases, with 8 bases between them. The CDR3 sequence is CASSLVVRETQYF. The DNA of the CDR3 is TGCGCCAGCAGCTTGGTGGTACGGGAGACCCAGTACTTC.

Comments on this clonotype: Mismatch with germline at one junction end may stem from a read error. The CDR3 DNA sequence: TGTGCCAGCAGCTCCGGGACCCGAGCGCAGTCCTTC. Amino acid sequence: CASSSGTRAQSF. This chain links TRBV12-3 or TRBV12-4 with TRBJ2-1, with D perhaps given as TRBD1 or TRBD2 (5 bases each). The CDR3 consists of 12 residues.

This clonotype was picked up a small number of times. J is TRBJ2-7 and V is TRBV5-1; 9 bases agree with TRBD2. Trimming took 4 bases from V and 5 from J; bases not matched to a gene: 10. The CDR3 contains 15 residues. From germline, CDR1 is SGHRS and CDR2 YFSETQ. As DNA, the CDR3 is TGCGCCAGCAGCCGGACTAGCGATTTTGTCCACGAGCAGTACTTC. Translated: CASSRTSDFVHEQYF.

This clonotype was observed at least ten times. V usage is TRBV18 and J usage is TRBJ1-2, with 8 bases aligning to TRBD1. V shed 3 bases and J 8 bases; nucleotides not matched to a gene: 8. The CDR3 is 14 amino acids. The germline V gene has CDR1 KGHSH and CDR2 LQKENI. This CDR3 reads CASSPTQGARGYTF. In DNA form, the CDR3 reads TGTGCCAGCTCACCTACGCAGGGGGCGCGAGGCTACACCTTC.

Ten or more counts support this clonotype. V and J are TRBV5-1 and TRBJ2-5; TRBD2 matches at 10 bases. This CDR3 contains 16 residues. V trimming: 2 bases; J trimming: 5 bases; junction bases outside the gene matches: 9. CDR1 is SGHRS, CDR2 YFSETQ, per germline. CDR3 region: CASSFSVSGGVETQYF. In DNA form, the CDR3 reads TGCGCCAGCAGCTTCAGTGTCAGCGGGGGGGTTGAGACCCAGTACTTC.

This clonotype has a count of ten or more. The chain recombines TRBV10-3 with TRBJ2-7, with 8 bases matching TRBD2. The CDR3 sequence is 16 residues long. Trimming at V came to 8 bases and at J to 2 bases, leaving 14 bases not matched to a gene. In germline, CDR1 is ENHRY, CDR2 SYGVKD. Here the CDR3 DNA reads TGTGCCATCCCCTTAGCGACTAGCGTCGTCCCCTACGAGCAGTACTTC. Its translation: CAIPLATSVVPYEQYF.

As regards this clonotype: This could be a read error, since a much larger clone is one nucleotide away. The rearrangement uses TRBV12-3 or TRBV12-4 and TRBJ1-1; 7 bases are a match to TRBD1. V lost 7 bases to trimming and J lost 4 bases; unmatched junction nucleotides: 6. The CDR3 spans 13 residues. CDR3 protein: CASTTTGPTEAFF. The CDR3 nucleotides read TGTGCCAGCACGACGACAGGGCCCACTGAAGCTTTCTTT.

This clonotype was seen more than once but under ten times. V gene TRBV15 combines with J gene TRBJ2-1; 8 nucleotides line up with TRBD1. Germline lookup yields CDR1 LNHNV and CDR2 YYDKDF (reference sequence). The CDR3 is made up of 13 amino acids. The V gene end was trimmed by 8 bases and the J gene end by 3 bases; junction bases not matched to a gene: 3. The CDR3 reads CATGDRNYNEQFF. DNA for the CDR3: TGTGCCACCGGGGACAGGAACTACAATGAGCAGTTCTTC.

This clonotype was observed a handful of times. This chain joins TRBV28 and TRBJ2-1, with a weak D call TRBD2 (5 bases). The CDR3 covers 15 residues. CDR1 MDHEN and CDR2 SYDVKM come from the germline V gene. With 5 bases removed from V and 4 bases from J, the gap between germline ends came to 15 bases. As DNA, the CDR3 is TGTGCCAGCAGTCCTCCGGGGTTCCTTTACAATGAGCAGTTCTTC. Translation: CASSPPGFLYNEQFF.

Ten or more counts support this clonotype. The V and J genes are TRBV20-1 and TRBJ2-3; D not resolved. The CDR3 runs 15 residues. The ends were cut back, 3 bases at V and 1 base at J, with 14 bases in the middle. Germline CDR1 and CDR2: DFQATT and SNEGSKA (reference sequence). CDR3 region: CSASGVKLGTDTQYF. The CDR3 nucleotides read TGCAGTGCTAGTGGTGTAAAACTCGGCACAGATACGCAGTATTTT.

This clonotype has ten or more counts. The rearrangement uses TRBV20-1 and TRBJ2-1, with 7 bases lining up with TRBD1. J lost 6 bases, V lost 3 bases, and 11 bases had no gene match. The germline gives CDR1 DFQATT, CDR2 SNEGSKA (reference sequence). The CDR3 is made up of 15 amino acids. CDR3 amino acids: CSASEQGKFSNEQFF. The CDR3 nucleotides read TGCAGTGCTAGCGAACAGGGGAAATTTTCCAATGAGCAGTTCTTC.

Note on this clonotype: A much more abundant neighbour one base away suggests this may be a read error. The V and J genes are TRBV11-2 and TRBJ2-5; maybe TRBD2 (5 bases). CDR3 length equals 16 residues. Germline CDR1 reads SGHAT; CDR2 reads FQNNGV. The CDR3 region has the DNA TGTGCCAGCAGCTTAGATATTGGACTTGGCCAAAAGACCCAGTACTTC. Translating gives CASSLDIGLGQKTQYF. Full variable domain (rest looked up from reference TRBV11-2 and TRBJ2-5): EAGVAQSPRYKIIEKRQSVAFWCNPISGHATLYWYQQILGQGPKLLIQFQNNGVVDDSQLPKDRFSAERLKGVDSTLKIQPAKLEDSAVYLCASSLDIGLGQKTQYFGPGTRLLVL.

This clonotype was seen repeatedly, ten times or more. The rearrangement uses TRBV27 and TRBJ1-2; tentative D call: TRBD1 (5 bases). The CDR3 is 12 amino acids. Germline V CDR1 and CDR2: MNHEY, SMNVEV (reference sequence). V was shortened by 4 bases and J by 11 bases, with 14 bases between the two germline ends. The CDR3 coding sequence is TGTGCCAGCAGTTACCCCGGCGGGGGTTACACCTTC. This gives the protein CASSYPGGGYTF.

This clonotype occurred many times. The gene calls are TRBV7-6 and TRBJ2-5, with TRBD1 matching 7 bases. V shed 7 bases and J 1 base; nucleotides not matched to a gene: 18. CDR3 length equals 18 residues. Germline V lookup: CDR1 SGHVS, CDR2 FNYEAQ. The CDR3: CASKKRGQPLLPQETQYF. The DNA of the CDR3 is TGTGCCAGCAAGAAGAGGGGACAGCCCTTGCTGCCCCAAGAGACCCAGTACTTC.

Many counts were recorded for this clonotype. J is TRBJ2-5 and V is TRBV9; 7 bases are shared with TRBD2. The CDR3 extends over 15 amino acids. V lost 3 bases to trimming and J lost 2 bases; unmatched junction nucleotides: 7. CDR1 SGDLS and CDR2 YYNGEE come from the germline V gene. The CDR3 region has the DNA TGTGCCAGCAGCGGATACGCCGGGGGGCAAGAGACCCAGTACTTC. Residues: CASSGYAGGQETQYF.

This clonotype was recorded at least ten times. The chain joins TRBV12-3 or TRBV12-4 to TRBJ2-2; tentatively, D is TRBD1 (5 bases). The CDR3 contains 15 residues. V dropped 6 bases and J dropped 0 bases, with 11 bases sitting between them. The CDR3 protein is CASSRQFPNTGELFF. The CDR3 nucleotides are TGTGCCAGCAGCCGACAGTTTCCGAACACCGGGGAGCTGTTTTTT.

This clonotype was observed at least ten times. The chain joins TRBV15 to TRBJ2-7; D is perhaps TRBD1 (6 bases). The CDR3 is 12 residues long. The V gene lost 1 base and the J gene lost 5 bases, with 6 bases spanning the gap. The V gene's germline CDR1 is LNHNV and CDR2 YYDKDF (reference sequence). CDR3 sequence reads: CATSRAGDEQYF. In DNA form, the CDR3 reads TGTGCCACCAGCAGAGCAGGGGACGAGCAGTACTTC.